The entry below describes one T cell receptor beta chain. CDR3 length: 12 amino acids. Germline CDR1 and CDR2: MNHEY and SVGAGI. Trimming removed 6 bases from V and 3 bases from J, with 8 bases in between. This entry is derived from a study of shared clonotypes between healthy human individuals. Each subset's genomic DNA was shared equally among a number of immunoSEQ plates. Assay: immunoSEQ multiplex PCR; the TCRdb copy retains only in-frame clones and omits some. The table shows some 500,000 clones, with about 74% occurring only once. Free of recent acute infections or vaccinations, the donors were healthy HIV-negative adults.

The sample was PBMCs. This TCR derives from a woman in her forties in good health. Some clones in this sample may be carry-over from other donors' samples. The chain is built from TRBV6-5 and TRBJ2-5; D unclear. The CDR3 DNA follows: TGTGCCAGCAGCCAGGTCGAAGAGACCCAGTACTTC. Protein product: CASSQVEETQYF.